The 5 T cell receptor beta chains reported below all come from one sample, sequenced in a study of regulatory T cells in long-lasting Graves disease. Regarding time point: newly diagnosed GD, antithyroid drugs for less than 3 months. PBMCs provided the RNA from which the TCR library was made. Researchers made TCR beta libraries by using iRepertoire HTBI primers and running Arm-PCR on CDR3 regions. TCRdb fed the multiplex PCR reads into MiXCR, producing one record per CDR3 protein. In the table there are 250,000 or so distinct CDR3 sequences, 15% to 20% of which are singletons. This sample also belongs to another study, concerning T cells in Graves' hyperthyroidism and ophthalmopathy.

This sample comprised peripheral blood mononuclear cells (PBMCs), obtained at new diagnosis, from a patient treated with antithyroid drugs. These receptors originate from a woman aged 30 to 39 with Graves disease.

The J gene is TRBJ2-7, the V gene TRBV12-3 or TRBV12-4, with D maybe TRBD1 (6 bases). Trimming cost V 5 bases and J 7 bases, with 21 bases left between them. CDR3 length: 15 residues. The CDR3 nucleotides are TGTGCCAGCAGTCTCCAGGGGCCGAGAACGGGGGAGCAGTACTTC. Residues: CASSLQGPRTGEQYF.

This chain uses TRBV6-1 with TRBJ2-4; 9 nucleotides match TRBD2. J was trimmed by 4 bases and V by 6 bases; bases with no gene match: 4. From germline, CDR1 is MNHNS and CDR2 SASEGT. The CDR3 runs 14 residues. This CDR3 is CASRETSGKNIQYF. The CDR3, as DNA: TGTGCCAGCAGGGAGACTAGCGGAAAAAACATTCAGTACTTC.

As regards this clonotype: With a much larger clone just one base away, this may be a read error. This rearrangement joins TRBV20-1 to TRBJ2-1, with D maybe TRBD2 (7 bases). Trimming took 5 bases from V and 7 from J, leaving 15 bases between them. The V gene's germline CDR1 is DFQATT and CDR2 SNEGSKA (reference sequence). The CDR3 contains 13 residues. CDR3 in DNA: TGCAGTGCTTGCTGGGGGGGCCGGAATGAGCAGTTCTTC. It yields the protein CSACWGGRNEQFF.

At least ten counts were recorded for this clonotype. The V and J genes are TRBV12-3 or TRBV12-4 and TRBJ1-2; the D is unclear. The CDR3 covers 13 residues. Trimming removed 1 base from V and 2 bases from J, with 5 bases in between. Here the CDR3 reads CASSLGYNYGYTF. The CDR3 bases are TGTGCCAGCAGTTTAGGGTACAACTATGGCTACACCTTC.

About this clonotype: It may be a read error: a sequence one base away is much more abundant. The chain recombines TRBV3-1 with TRBJ2-5; 7 nucleotides align to TRBD1. In germline, CDR1 is LGHDT, CDR2 YNNKEL (reference sequence). CDR3 length: 16 amino acids. The CDR3 nucleotides read TGTGCCAGCAGCCACCGCGCAGGGGGTAATGGAGAGGCCCAGTACTTC. This sequence encodes CASSHRAGGNGEAQYF.